The present T cell receptor (beta chain) was sequenced within a study of CD8 T cells in ankylosing spondylitis. Findings and caveats of the study: About eight highly homologous variants made up a TCR beta motif that seemed to typify ankylosing spondylitis blood. As for the disease-linked clones, they showed a CD8+ phenotype and occurred at relatively low frequencies in peripheral blood.

This clonotype was detected a few times. What it recognizes is unknown. Trimming left V 8 bases short and J 0 bases short, with 9 bases between. This CDR3 has 13 residues. It was by quantitative 5'-RACE with molecular barcodes that TCR beta libraries were made. One entry per CDR3 protein, called by TCRdb with MiXCR from the 5' RACE reads. The data contain approximately 300,000 distinct CDR3 sequences, around 18% of them singletons. Sequences were obtained from blood, either unsorted or a sorted T cell fraction (not recorded which). This TCR was sampled from a male donor with ankylosing spondylitis or in good health (not recorded which). The chain joins TRBV12-3 or TRBV12-4 to TRBJ2-3; D might be TRBD1 (5 bases). CDR3 amino acids: CASGAASTDTQYF. The CDR3 DNA reads as TGTGCCAGCGGGGCAGCTAGCACAGATACGCAGTATTTT.